The 24 T cell receptor beta chains reported below all come from one sample, sequenced in a study of T cells in Graves' hyperthyroidism and ophthalmopathy (dated by TCRdb to the late 2010s). The library relied on multiplex PCR. The sequencer was an Illumina HiSeq 2000. TCR beta CDR3 regions were amplified from RNA transcripts. The TCR CDR3 was subjected to a first round of RT-PCR using the HTBI primer set and the Qiagen OneStep RT-PCR kit. TCRdb trimmed the raw reads at Q25, called clones with MiXCR and kept productive beta chains. Rows matching on CDR3 protein sequence are summarized as one entry with the most common DNA and genes. Present in this sample are about 620,000 distinct CDR3 sequences, under 20% of which were seen just once. The ten biggest clones cover about 3.8% of the sample. The sequenced material came from blood. These receptors all come from a woman in her thirties with Graves' hyperthyroidism.

This clonotype came up many times. V gene TRBV28 combines with J gene TRBJ2-3; the match to TRBD2 covers 12 bases. The length of the CDR3 is 15 residues. Germline CDR1 reads MDHEN; CDR2 reads SYDVKM. The ends lost 6 bases at V and 3 bases at J; junction bases unmatched: 4. As DNA, the CDR3 is TGTGCCAGCAGCTCCGGGACTAGCGGGACAGATACGCAGTATTTT. It yields the protein CASSSGTSGTDTQYF.

The chain links TRBV9 to TRBJ2-5, with D tentatively TRBD1 or TRBD2 (7 bases each). Trimming took off 3 bases at V and 2 bases at J, with 14 bases between the two ends. The CDR3 consists of 15 residues. Germline values: CDR1 SGDLS, CDR2 YYNGEE. CDR3 bases: TGTGCCAGCAGCGGAGGGGGCGGGGGTCAAGAGACCCAGTACTTC. Its protein is CASSGGGGGQETQYF. The full variable domain, in which reference TRBV9 and TRBJ2-5 provide the parts outside the CDR3, is DSGVTQTPKHLITATGQRVTLRCSPRSGDLSVYWYQQSLDQGLQFLIQYYNGEERAKGNILERFSAQQFPDLHSELNLSSLELGDSALYFCASSGGGGGQETQYFGPGTRLLVL.

The chain couples TRBV19 to TRBJ2-1, with TRBD2 identical over 11 bases. The length of the CDR3 is 18 residues. The J segment lost 7 bases and the V segment lost 3 bases, leaving 14 bases of the junction unmatched. Germline CDR1 is LNHDA and CDR2 is SQIVND (reference sequence). DNA of the CDR3: TGTGCCAGTAGTATGTGGCTAGCGGGAGGAATTGGCACGAATGAGCAGTTCTTC. Its protein is CASSMWLAGGIGTNEQFF.

The chain is built from TRBV5-1 and TRBJ2-7; D possibly corresponds to TRBD1 (7 bases). Germline loops: CDR1 SGHRS, CDR2 YFSETQ. Trimming removed 3 bases from V and 6 bases from J, with 10 bases in between. This CDR3 contains 12 residues. The CDR3 is CASSYRGGEQYF. The CDR3 DNA follows: TGCGCCAGCAGCTACAGGGGAGGCGAGCAGTACTTC.

CDR3 in amino acids: CASGRQGPFSYQPQHF. DNA of the CDR3: TGTGCCAGTGGAAGACAGGGTCCCTTTTCCTATCAGCCCCAGCATTTT. The rearrangement joins TRBV19 to TRBJ1-5, with TRBD1 identical over 7 bases. This CDR3 is built from 16 residues. The ends lost 8 bases at V and 5 bases at J; junction bases unmatched: 15. CDR1 is LNHDA, CDR2 SQIVND, per germline (reference sequence).

V and J are TRBV5-1 and TRBJ2-1; D tentatively fits TRBD1 or TRBD2 (5 bases each). The CDR3 spans 15 residues. Germline CDR1 reads SGHRS; CDR2 reads YFSETQ. Trimming shortened V by 4 bases and J by 1 base, and 12 bases separated the two germline ends. The CDR3 DNA follows: TGCGCCAGCAGCAGGGACCTTAATTCCTACAATGAGCAGTTCTTC. Residues: CASSRDLNSYNEQFF. The full variable domain, its missing parts supplied by reference TRBV5-1 and TRBJ2-1, is KAGVTQTPRYLIKTRGQQVTLSCSPISGHRSVSWYQQTPGQGLQFLFEYFSETQRNKGNFPGRFSGRQFSNSRSEMNVSTLELGDSALYLCASSRDLNSYNEQFFGPGTRLTVL.

Turning to this clonotype: Possible read error: a much larger clone is one base away. Because it lacks the conserved phenylalanine or tryptophan at the end, this CDR3 is likely a read error. The V and J genes are TRBV12-3 or TRBV12-4 and TRBJ1-5, with D possibly being TRBD1 (5 bases). The V end lost 6 bases, the J end lost 3 bases, and 12 bases lay between the germline ends. The CDR3 is 14 amino acids. The CDR3 DNA reads as TGTGCCAGCAGATGGGGGGAAAACAATCAGCCCCAGCATTCT. This encodes CASRWGENNQPQHS.

V gene TRBV28 combines with J gene TRBJ2-1; TRBD2 matches at 13 bases. The germline V gene has CDR1 MDHEN and CDR2 SYDVKM. Unmatched junction bases numbered 11, after V lost 3 bases and J lost 3 bases. CDR3 length: 19 amino acids. CDR3 DNA sequence: TGTGCCAGCAGTTTCTCCTCACTAGCGGGGGGGAGCTTCTACAATGAGCAGTTCTTC. It codes for CASSFSSLAGGSFYNEQFF.

The genes are TRBV28 and TRBJ1-6; perhaps TRBD1 as D (5 bases). CDR1 and CDR2 (germline): MDHEN, SYDVKM. V lost 3 bases and J 7 bases, leaving 10 bases between the germline ends. The CDR3 totals 14 residues. The CDR3 loop is CASSFEDINSPLHF. CDR3 sequence (DNA): TGTGCCAGCAGTTTTGAGGACATCAATTCACCCCTCCACTTT.

V usage is TRBV7-9 and J usage is TRBJ2-1; 7 bases match TRBD1. The CDR3 has 15 amino acids. Trimming took 2 bases from V and 4 from J; bases not matched to a gene: 5. CDR1 is SEHNR, CDR2 FQNEAQ, per germline (reference sequence). The CDR3 DNA reads TGTGCCAGCAGCTTATCGACAGGGAAGTACAATGAGCAGTTCTTC. This gives the protein CASSLSTGKYNEQFF.

This clonotype was recorded a few times. V gene TRBV4-1 combines with J gene TRBJ1-4, with D unclear. Trimming took 0 bases from V and 3 from J, leaving 14 bases between them. CDR3 length equals 17 residues. CDR1 MGHRA and CDR2 YSYEKL come from the germline V gene. CDR3 coding DNA: TGCGCCAGCAGCCAAGAAGTTGGGGTTCCCTCTAATGAAAAACTGTTTTTT. Its protein product is CASSQEVGVPSNEKLFF.

This CDR3 reads CASQSDRGAEAFF. CDR3 nucleotide sequence: TGTGCCAGCCAGAGCGACAGGGGCGCTGAAGCTTTCTTT. The chain combines TRBV7-8 with TRBJ1-1; TRBD1 matches 8 bases. Germline loops: CDR1 SGHVS, CDR2 FQNEAQ. CDR3 length: 13 residues. The V gene end was trimmed by 8 bases and the J gene end by 6 bases; junction bases not matched to a gene: 8. Combining the CDR3 with reference TRBV7-8 and TRBJ1-1 gives the whole variable domain GAGVSQSPRYKVAKRGQDVALRCDPISGHVSLFWYQQALGQGPEFLTYFQNEAQLDKSGLPSDRFFAERPEGSVSTLKIQRTQQEDSAVYLCASQSDRGAEAFFGQGTRLTVV.

In regard to this clonotype: This clone may be a read error of a much larger clone one base away. J is TRBJ1-1 and V is TRBV7-6, with 7 bases that match TRBD1. This CDR3 region has 12 residues. CDR1 is SGHVS and CDR2 is FNYEAQ in the germline V gene. DNA of the CDR3: TGTGCCAGCAGCTTACTTGGACAGGAAGCTCTCTTT. Translating gives CASSLLGQEALF.

This sequence joins TRBV4-1 and TRBJ1-2; 7 nucleotides agree with TRBD1. The CDR3 runs 15 residues. V trimming: 2 bases; J trimming: 5 bases; junction bases outside the gene matches: 8. The V gene's germline CDR1 is MGHRA and CDR2 YSYEKL. This CDR3 is CASSQPRDSVYGYTF. The CDR3 DNA sequence: TGCGCCAGCAGCCAACCCCGGGACAGTGTGTATGGCTACACCTTC.

The sample holds many counts of this clonotype. J is TRBJ1-1 and V is TRBV20-1; TRBD1 matches 8 bases. J gave up 6 bases and V 5 bases, and 8 bases lay outside the gene matches. The length of the CDR3 is 13 residues. Germline V gene data show CDR1 as DFQATT and CDR2 as SNEGSKA (reference sequence). CDR3 sequence reads: CSALGQVVAEAFF. The CDR3, as DNA: TGCAGTGCTCTGGGACAGGTGGTCGCTGAAGCTTTCTTT.

A few counts support this clonotype. The V and J genes are TRBV19 and TRBJ2-7; the D is unclear. V was cut by 3 bases and J by 6 bases, with 9 bases left in between. Germline CDR1 LNHDA, CDR2 SQIVND (reference sequence). The CDR3 sequence is 12 residues long. CDR3 in amino acids: CASSILSGEQYF. The DNA of the CDR3 is TGTGCCAGTAGTATTCTTTCCGGCGAGCAGTACTTC.

This clonotype was observed a few times. The chain recombines TRBV6-4 with TRBJ1-5; D gene ambiguous. V dropped 10 bases and J dropped 3 bases, with 4 bases sitting between them. Germline values: CDR1 MRHNA, CDR2 SNTAGT. CDR3 size: 10 residues. CDR3 protein: CATNNQPQHF. In nucleotides, the CDR3 is TGTGCCACCAACAATCAGCCCCAGCATTTT.

V gene TRBV4-1 combines with J gene TRBJ2-5; TRBD1 agrees at 9 bases. With 1 base clipped from V and 3 bases from J, the junction kept 6 bases outside the gene matches. Germline V gene lookup returns CDR1 MGHRA and CDR2 YSYEKL. The CDR3 runs 16 residues. CDR3 DNA sequence: TGCGCCAGCAGCCAAGTCCCAGGGGACAGGGAAGAGACCCAGTACTTC. This encodes CASSQVPGDREETQYF.

The chain joins TRBV9 to TRBJ2-1, with D possibly matching TRBD1 (5 bases). Germline lookup yields CDR1 SGDLS and CDR2 YYNGEE. This CDR3 region has 14 residues. The germline V and J ends were trimmed by 5 bases and 6 bases, with 15 bases remaining between them. The CDR3 DNA is TGTGCCAGCAGTCGATCCAGGGTTCCCAATGAGCAGTTCTTC. Amino acids: CASSRSRVPNEQFF.

This chain uses TRBV6-2 or TRBV6-3 with TRBJ2-1, with D possibly TRBD1 on 6 matching bases. The CDR3 runs to 16 residues. CDR1 MNHEY and CDR2 SVGEGT come from the germline V gene. V was clipped by 5 bases and J by 2 bases, with 16 bases between them. CDR3 sequence: CASSNPQGGAYNEQFF. The DNA for the CDR3 is TGTGCCAGCAGTAACCCGCAAGGGGGAGCCTACAATGAGCAGTTCTTC.

This clonotype has a handful of counts. The genes are TRBV20-1 and TRBJ2-7; 14 bases match TRBD2. Germline CDR1 DFQATT, CDR2 SNEGSKA (reference sequence). CDR3 length: 18 residues. The ends lost 0 bases at V and 0 bases at J; junction bases unmatched: 7. In DNA, the CDR3 is TGCAGTGCTAGAGAAGCAAGGACTAGCGGGGGGAGCTCCTACGAGCAGTACTTC. Residues: CSAREARTSGGSSYEQYF.

In this sample, this clonotype turned up many times. V is TRBV28 and J is TRBJ1-5; D not resolved. Trimming took 2 bases from V and 4 from J, leaving 18 bases between them. The germline V gene encodes CDR1 MDHEN and CDR2 SYDVKM. The CDR3 spans 17 residues. CDR3 protein: CASSLRKNREKNQPQHF. Written as DNA, the CDR3 is TGTGCCAGCAGTTTACGGAAAAACCGGGAAAAGAATCAGCCCCAGCATTTT.

This clonotype was found many times. The chain combines TRBV7-9 with TRBJ1-3, with D hard to call. V was clipped by 5 bases and J by 3 bases, with 20 bases between them. The CDR3 extends over 17 amino acids. Germline loops: CDR1 SEHNR, CDR2 FQNEAQ (reference sequence). The CDR3 nucleotides are TGTGCCAGCAGCCTCCCGATCGGGGAGTCTGGTGGAAACACCATATATTTT. Translating it yields CASSLPIGESGGNTIYF. Combining the CDR3 with reference TRBV7-9 and TRBJ1-3 gives the whole variable domain DTGVSQNPRHKITKRGQNVTFRCDPISEHNRLYWYRQTLGQGPEFLTYFQNEAQLEKSRLLSDRFSAERPKGSFSTLEIQRTEQGDSAMYLCASSLPIGESGGNTIYFGEGSWLTVV.

There are many counts of this clonotype. The chain recombines TRBV7-2 with TRBJ2-5, with D possibly called TRBD1 or TRBD2 (5 bases each). Trimming left V 0 bases short and J 5 bases short, with 10 bases between. CDR1 is SGHTA, CDR2 FQGNSA, per germline. The CDR3 has 14 residues. CDR3 DNA sequence: TGTGCCAGCAGCTTAGCGGGGGACGGGGAGACCCAGTACTTC. It specifies CASSLAGDGETQYF.